This T cell receptor beta chain was captured by sequencing in a study of cytomegalovirus exposure and HLA in healthy donors. Comment on this clone: Sequence at one end of the junction differs from germline and may be a read error.

The data were produced by immunoSEQ multiplex PCR, yet TCRdb's version contains in-frame clones alone and is incomplete. The table lists 170,000 or so clones, roughly 85% of them singletons. The origin of this receptor is a man between 18 and 29 years old in good health and CMV-seropositive. The source material was PBMCs.

The CDR3 nucleotides read TGTGCTAGCAGCCCTATAGGGGCAGATACGCAGTATTTT. Translating gives CASSPIGADTQYF. The chain combines TRBV7-7 with TRBJ2-3, with D possibly TRBD1 on 5 matching bases. Looked up from germline, CDR1 is SSHAT and CDR2 is FNYEAQ (reference sequence). The CDR3 spans 13 residues.